A single T cell receptor beta chain is shown here with its context. Its antigen is not identified. The data were produced by immunoSEQ multiplex PCR, yet TCRdb's version contains in-frame clones alone and is incomplete. The table records some 64,000 clones, about 96% of them present only once. The sample is drawn from a study of brain T cells in children with intractable seizures. Regarding the study as a whole: Pre- and post-surgery blood differed in depth, so pre-surgery absences may be undersampling. Viral specificity was inferred only from CDR3 similarity; HCMV serostatus was unknown.

Sequencing was limited to surgery cases with top T cell transcript signatures in brain tissue. Patients received at least one anti-epileptic drug before surgery. The sequencing used peripheral blood, collected at surgery. This TCR came from a boy under two years old with focal cortical dysplasia and intractable seizures.

In nucleotides, the CDR3 is TGTGCCAGCAGCGTAGCCGAGACTGGGTACTCCTACAATGAGCAGTTCTTC. It encodes CASSVAETGYSYNEQFF. V gene TRBV9 combines with J gene TRBJ2-1; D is unresolved. This CDR3 spans 17 amino acids. Germline-derived CDR1 and CDR2 are SGDLS and YYNGEE. Trimming removed 0 bases at V and 0 bases at J, with 13 bases between.